Following are 5 T cell receptor beta chains from one sample sequenced in a study of human T cells and chemical hapten exposure. A single record per CDR3 protein comes from TCRdb applying MiXCR to the RACE reads. The sample lists about 190,000 distinct CDR3 sequences, 24% occurring once. Time point in this sample: patch test 3, about 24 weeks after DPC sensitization. Treatment specified: therapeutic diphenylcyclopropenone sensitization with weekly scalp DPC. The material sequenced was whole blood, taken in connection with sensitization to the hapten diphenylcyclopropenone (DPC). The source of these receptors is a woman aged 40-49 years with alopecia areata. Some clones in this sample may be carry-over from other donors' samples.

This clonotype occurred a few times. The chain joins TRBV4-1 to TRBJ2-7; TRBD2 is a possible D gene (7 bases). Trimming took 0 bases from V and 0 from J, leaving 18 bases between them. This CDR3 is built from 18 residues. CDR1 and CDR2 from the germline V gene are MGHRA and YSYEKL. CDR3 coding DNA: TGCGCCAGCAGCCAAGATCAAATAGGGAGGGGGTACTCCTACGAGCAGTACTTC. Its protein product is CASSQDQIGRGYSYEQYF.

The CDR3 coding sequence is TGTGCCAACTGGGACAGCTCTGGGGCCAACGTCCTGACTTTC. Protein: CANWDSSGANVLTF. The chain employs TRBV10-3 and TRBJ2-6; 7 bases are a match to TRBD1. This CDR3 is 14 amino acids long. Germline V gives CDR1 ENHRY, CDR2 SYGVKD. V shed 10 bases and J 0 bases; nucleotides not matched to a gene: 3.

This clonotype occurred a few times. The chain is built from TRBV18 and TRBJ2-3; 8 nucleotides match TRBD2. The V gene's germline CDR1 is KGHSH and CDR2 LQKENI. The CDR3 consists of 15 residues. V dropped 2 bases and J dropped 4; count of bases not matched to a gene: 5. The CDR3: CASSPSWREADTQYF. The CDR3 DNA follows: TGTGCCAGCTCACCATCGTGGCGGGAGGCAGATACGCAGTATTTT. Supplemented by reference TRBV18 and TRBJ2-3, the full variable domain reads NAGVMQNPRHLVRRRGQEARLRCSPMKGHSHVYWYRQLPEEGLKFMVYLQKENIIDESGMPKERFSAEFPKEGPSILRIQQVVRGDSAAYFCASSPSWREADTQYFGPGTRLTVL.

CDR3 amino acids: CSAEVQETQYF. CDR3 sequence (DNA): TGCAGTGCTGAGGTTCAAGAGACCCAGTACTTC. The rearrangement joins TRBV20-1 to TRBJ2-5; the D is unclear. The germline CDR1 and CDR2 sequences are DFQATT and SNEGSKA (reference sequence). This CDR3 has 11 residues. The germline V and J ends were trimmed by 5 bases and 2 bases, with 6 bases remaining between them.

V is TRBV6-5 and J is TRBJ2-7; D is perhaps TRBD1 (6 bases). The CDR3 covers 15 residues. V dropped 0 bases and J dropped 5 bases, with 14 bases sitting between them. The V gene's germline CDR1 is MNHEY and CDR2 SVGAGI. CDR3 in amino acids: CASSYSGAYSDEQYF. CDR3 DNA: TGTGCCAGCAGTTACTCGGGGGCTTACTCGGACGAGCAGTACTTC.